This T cell receptor (beta chain) was found in a study of blood T cell repertoires in COVID-19. Authors' analysis steps: By means of reference gene primer amplification, nucleated cell counts were estimated. Using immunoSEQ multiplex PCR, the repertoire was profiled, and TCRdb retains in-frame clones only, with some absent. V and J calls and clone size are those listed in that table; D and trimming were worked out from the DNA. This table holds 70,000 to 90,000 clones, 85% to 90% found once. The CDR3 totals 15 residues. The V segment lost 4 bases and the J segment 6 bases; nucleotides outside the gene matches: 4. Germline CDR1 and CDR2: MNHEY and SVGAGI.

The chain couples TRBV6-5 to TRBJ2-1; 12 positions agree with TRBD2. The sample comprised peripheral blood. This TCR derives from a man in his sixties with acute or convalescent COVID-19. CDR3 DNA: TGTGCCAGCAGTTCCGGGACTAGCGGGCCCAATGAGCAGTTCTTC. As protein: CASSSGTSGPNEQFF.